Listed here are 3 T cell receptor beta chains from one sample, sequenced in a study of cytomegalovirus exposure and HLA in healthy donors. The data were produced by immunoSEQ multiplex PCR, yet TCRdb's version contains in-frame clones alone and is incomplete. The sample yields some 240,000 clones, roughly 91% seen once. Sequencing used PBMCs. The receptor source for this set is a woman aged 18-35 years in good health and CMV-seropositive.

This chain uses TRBV28 with TRBJ2-5, with 7 bases that match TRBD1. V lost 5 bases to trimming and J lost 5 bases; unmatched junction nucleotides: 14. Germline CDR1 is MDHEN and CDR2 is SYDVKM. This CDR3 has 16 amino acids. Here the CDR3 DNA reads TGTGCCAGCAGTGAACCTGGGACAGTGCCTTGGGAGACCCAGTACTTC. Translated, it gives CASSEPGTVPWETQYF.

This CDR3 reads CASSSRLAGIQETQYF. CDR3 nucleotide sequence: TGTGCCAGCAGTAGTAGACTAGCGGGGATCCAAGAGACCCAGTACTTC. J is TRBJ2-5 and V is TRBV13; TRBD2 agrees at 11 bases. Germline CDR1 and CDR2: PRHDT and FYEKMQ (reference sequence). The CDR3 length is 16 residues. V shed 6 bases, J shed 1 base, and the junction held 7 bases outside the gene matches.

This chain connects TRBV28 to TRBJ1-3; D is unclear. The germline gives CDR1 MDHEN, CDR2 SYDVKM. This CDR3 is built from 15 residues. V was pared by 10 bases and J by 2 bases, with 18 bases between. CDR3 sequence (DNA): TGTGCCATCCAATCCCCGCGGTGGACTGGAAACACCATATATTTT. Its translation is CAIQSPRWTGNTIYF.